This T cell receptor (beta chain) was documented in a study of cytomegalovirus exposure and HLA in healthy donors. Germline values: CDR1 SEHNR, CDR2 FQNEAQ (reference sequence). V lost 5 bases, J lost 6 bases, and 6 bases stayed unmatched. This CDR3 spans 13 amino acids. The protocol was immunoSEQ multiplex PCR, while the TCRdb copy is restricted to in-frame clones and leaves out a portion. Of 150,000 to 200,000 clones detected, roughly 96% appear once; the ten largest clones hold 0.89%. The sequencing input was PBMCs. The origin of this receptor is a woman younger than 35 in good health and CMV-seronegative. This chain uses TRBV7-9 with TRBJ1-2, with 7 bases identical to TRBD1. CDR3 bases: TGTGCCAGCAGCCTAGGGGGCGCGGATGGCTACACCTTC. As protein: CASSLGGADGYTF.